This is a list of T cell receptor beta chains from one sample in a study of a mutant IDH1 vaccine in newly diagnosed glioma. Sequenced by immunoSEQ multiplex PCR; TCRdb stores in-frame clones only, minus some. Altogether about 66,000 clones are present, roughly 84% being singletons, with the ten largest covering approximately 9.1%. No cognate antigen is known for these TCRs. The sample was PBMCs, taken from a glioma patient whose treatment included an IDH1 peptide vaccine. These receptors were collected from a woman aged 50 to 65 with glioma. Both conserved end residues are part of each CDR3. The D gene is left open where the match is weak. A row's size may be missing; if present it is once, few, many or a size class.

d_call	v_call	cdr3_length	clone_size	j_call	cdr3_aa	cdr3_nt
TRBD1	TRBV6-5	14	-	TRBJ1-2	CASSYAGTDYGYTF	TGTGCCAGCAGTTACGCCGGGACAGACTATGGCTACACCTTC
TRBD1	TRBV7-9	16	-	TRBJ2-2	CASSLVNPTGPGELFF	TGTGCCAGCAGCTTAGTAAACCCGACAGGGCCCGGGGAGCTGTTTTTT
TRBD1	TRBV6-1	15	-	TRBJ1-2	CASSARDRQFGGYTF	TGTGCCAGCAGTGCAAGGGACAGACAATTCGGGGGCTACACCTTC
-	TRBV18	16	-	TRBJ2-2	CASSPYAWTNTGELFF	TGTGCCAGCTCACCGTATGCGTGGACGAACACCGGGGAGCTGTTTTTT
-	TRBV5-1	15	-	TRBJ1-2	CASSLGGAGNYGYTF	TGCGCCAGCAGCTTGGGGGGCGCGGGTAACTATGGCTACACCTTC
-	TRBV5-1	15	-	TRBJ1-3	CASSPDPGAGNTIYF	TGCGCCAGCAGCCCCGACCCGGGTGCAGGAAACACCATATATTTT
TRBD2	TRBV14	15	-	TRBJ2-3	CASSPSAGGPDTQYF	TGTGCCAGCAGTCCCTCAGCGGGGGGGCCAGATACGCAGTATTTT
-	TRBV18	13	few	TRBJ1-1	CASSGTQNTEAFF	TGTGCCAGCTCCGGGACCCAGAACACTGAAGCTTTCTTT
-	TRBV9	19	-	TRBJ1-2	CASSHPRDGGRSINYGYTF	TGTGCCAGCAGTCATCCGAGGGACGGGGGACGAAGTATTAACTATGGCTACACCTTC
-	TRBV28	15	-	TRBJ2-1	CASIPEGGGYNEQFF	TGTGCCAGCATTCCCGAGGGGGGAGGATACAATGAGCAGTTCTTC
TRBD1	TRBV19	17	-	TRBJ1-1	CASTGGDRGPFGTEAFF	TGTGCCAGTACAGGGGGTGACAGGGGGCCTTTTGGCACTGAAGCTTTCTTT
-	TRBV7-8	15	-	TRBJ1-3	CASSFTGNSGNTIYF	TGTGCCAGCAGCTTCACCGGGAACTCTGGAAACACCATATATTTT
-	TRBV4-2	16	-	TRBJ2-2	CASSQEDGDGSGELFF	TGTGCCAGCAGCCAAGAAGACGGAGACGGTTCCGGGGAGCTGTTTTTT
TRBD1	TRBV18	16	once	TRBJ1-2	CASSPPNRGPGYGYTF	TGTGCCAGCTCTCCACCGAACAGGGGGCCGGGCTATGGCTACACCTTC
-	TRBV7-7	12	-	TRBJ1-2	CAVSTDGGGYTF	TGTGCTGTCAGCACGGACGGGGGAGGCTACACCTTC
-	TRBV11-1	14	-	TRBJ2-5	CASSWKGVSTAQYF	TGTGCCAGCAGCTGGAAGGGCGTCTCGACCGCCCAGTACTTC
TRBD1	TRBV7-8	15	-	TRBJ2-7	CASSLATGGGFEQYF	TGTGCCAGCAGCTTAGCGACAGGGGGCGGTTTCGAGCAGTACTTC
TRBD1	TRBV18	14	-	TRBJ1-4	CASSPRTGDEKLFF	TGTGCCAGCTCACCGAGGACAGGGGATGAAAAACTGTTTTTT
-	TRBV9	16	-	TRBJ2-1	CASSVVDLGRPHEQFF	TGTGCCAGCAGCGTAGTTGACTTGGGTCGCCCCCATGAGCAGTTCTTC
-	TRBV5-6	14	few	TRBJ1-1	CASSGRQLNTEAFF	TGTGCCAGCAGCGGGAGACAGCTGAACACTGAAGCTTTCTTT
TRBD1	TRBV15	18	-	TRBJ1-4	CATSRDLRAGGAFEKLFF	TGTGCCACCAGCAGAGATCTTAGGGCAGGGGGCGCTTTTGAAAAACTGTTTTTT
TRBD1	TRBV20-1	11	once	TRBJ1-2	CSASPTGSYTF	TGCAGTGCCTCCCCGACAGGGAGCTACACCTTC
-	TRBV4-1	17	-	TRBJ1-1	CASSHTLFRGIGTEAFF	TGCGCCAGCAGCCACACTCTTTTTAGGGGCATCGGGACTGAAGCTTTCTTT
-	TRBV6-5	15	-	TRBJ2-2	CAAQGGGADTGELFF	TGTGCCGCCCAAGGGGGGGGCGCGGATACCGGGGAGCTGTTTTTT
-	TRBV9	15	-	TRBJ2-2	CASRSGATNTGELFF	TGTGCCAGCCGTTCAGGGGCCACGAACACCGGGGAGCTGTTTTTT
TRBD1	TRBV19	16	-	TRBJ1-2	CASRSRDRGLNYGYTF	TGTGCCAGTAGGAGCCGGGACAGGGGGCTCAACTATGGCTACACCTTC
TRBD2	TRBV9	16	-	TRBJ2-2	CASSVAGGSYTGELFF	TGTGCCAGCAGCGTAGCCGGGGGGTCTTACACCGGGGAGCTGTTTTTT
-	TRBV7-9	16	-	TRBJ2-7	CASSRDGTASSYEQYF	TGTGCCAGCAGCCGCGACGGGACCGCTAGCTCCTACGAGCAGTACTTC
-	TRBV2	13	-	TRBJ2-7	CASSIGVSYEQYF	TGTGCCAGCAGTATCGGAGTCAGCTACGAGCAGTACTTC
-	TRBV7-3	13	few	TRBJ2-3	CASSSLNTDTQYF	TGTGCCAGCAGCTCTTTAAACACAGATACGCAGTATTTT
-	TRBV6-1	14	-	TRBJ1-1	CASSEAGAGKGAFF	TGTGCCAGCAGTGAAGCCGGCGCGGGGAAAGGAGCTTTCTTT
TRBD1	TRBV7-2	17	-	TRBJ2-5	CASSKPGQGVHEETQYF	TGTGCCAGCAGCAAACCGGGACAGGGAGTTCATGAAGAGACCCAGTACTTC
-	TRBV5-1	16	-	TRBJ2-3	CASSLTGTDRTDTQYF	TGCGCCAGCAGCTTGACCGGGACTGACCGAACAGATACGCAGTATTTT
-	TRBV18	16	-	TRBJ1-5	CASSSGNGPSNQPQHF	TGTGCCAGCTCCTCCGGAAATGGACCTAGCAATCAGCCCCAGCATTTT
-	TRBV7-8	15	-	TRBJ2-2	CASSSQGSGTGELFF	TGTGCCAGCAGCTCACAGGGATCGGGCACCGGGGAGCTGTTTTTT
TRBD1	TRBV14	15	-	TRBJ2-7	CASSQGTGDSYEQYF	TGTGCCAGCAGCCAAGGGACAGGGGACTCCTACGAGCAGTACTTC
-	TRBV5-7	16	-	TRBJ1-1	CASSPSALQTNTEAFF	TGTGCCAGCAGCCCCTCCGCCCTGCAGACGAACACTGAAGCTTTCTTT
TRBD2	TRBV7-2	15	once	TRBJ2-1	CASSPGGVGGDEQFF	TGTGCCAGCAGTCCGGGGGGGGTAGGTGGGGATGAGCAGTTCTTC
-	TRBV7-8	17	-	TRBJ2-3	CASSLSRARRRTDTQYF	TGTGCCAGCAGCTTAAGTCGCGCTAGGAGACGCACAGATACGCAGTATTTT
TRBD1	TRBV7-9	16	-	TRBJ1-5	CASSLTTDRGNQPQHF	TGTGCCAGCAGCTTGACAACGGACAGGGGGAATCAGCCCCAGCATTTT
-	TRBV10-3	14	-	TRBJ1-5	CAISQGPPNQPQHF	TGTGCCATCAGTCAGGGCCCCCCCAATCAGCCCCAGCATTTT
-	TRBV27	14	-	TRBJ2-3	CASSLRGFMDTQYF	TGTGCCAGCAGTTTACGAGGTTTTATGGATACGCAGTATTTT
-	TRBV11-3	15	-	TRBJ1-3	CASSRNRDLGNTIYF	TGTGCCAGCAGCCGGAACCGGGACCTTGGAAACACCATATATTTT
-	TRBV7-8	14	-	TRBJ1-4	CASSFTPTNEKLFF	TGTGCCAGCAGCTTTACACCAACTAATGAAAAACTGTTTTTT
-	TRBV4-3	15	once	TRBJ2-2	CASSQGEGNTGELFF	TGCGCCAGCAGCCAAGGTGAAGGGAACACCGGGGAGCTGTTTTTT
-	TRBV6-5	12	-	TRBJ1-2	CASSYWGYGYTF	TGTGCCAGCAGTTACTGGGGCTATGGCTACACCTTC
TRBD1	TRBV19	18	-	TRBJ1-1	CASSPLLGTGGMNTEAFF	TGTGCCAGTAGTCCGCTCTTGGGGACAGGGGGCATGAACACTGAAGCTTTCTTT
TRBD1	TRBV6-6	15	-	TRBJ1-1	CASRMLGQVNTEAFF	TGTGCCAGCAGGATGTTGGGACAGGTGAACACTGAAGCTTTCTTT
TRBD1	TRBV4-2	17	-	TRBJ1-1	CASSQKTGTGTNTEAFF	TGTGCCAGCAGCCAGAAGACGGGGACAGGGACGAACACTGAAGCTTTCTTT
TRBD1	TRBV5-1	14	-	TRBJ2-3	CASSFTGGTDTQYF	TGCGCCAGCAGCTTCACAGGGGGCACAGATACGCAGTATTTT